This T cell receptor beta chain was sequenced for a study of identical twins. Whole-study results and caveats: Invariant cells of the MAIT and iNKT types might have partly distorted the zero-insertion analyses.

For this clonotype: Its target is not known.

TCRdb processed the 5' RACE reads anew with MiXCR; each CDR3 protein has one entry. The table shows hundreds of thousands of distinct CDR3 sequences, with around an eighth occurring only once. The data were also submitted as part of a second study, on yellow fever vaccine responses in identical twins. As that study records: The authors reported partly convergent, partly personalized vaccine responses in identical twins.

The source of this sequence is a woman under 30 in good health. The material sequenced was PBMCs.

The CDR3 DNA reads as TGTGCCAGCAGCTTACAGGCTTCCGGGATGGAAACGCAGTATTTT. It yields the protein CASSLQASGMETQYF. The chain links TRBV2 to TRBJ2-3; either TRBD1 or TRBD2 may supply D (5 bases each). The V gene's germline CDR1 is SNHLY and CDR2 FYNNEI. The CDR3 runs 15 residues. V was cut by 6 bases and J by 9 bases, with 22 bases left in between.